These T cell receptor beta chains were read from a single sample in a study of Ad26.COV2.S vaccination and SARS-CoV-2 variants. The data were produced by immunoSEQ multiplex PCR, yet TCRdb's version contains in-frame clones alone and is incomplete. The repertoire consists of some 370,000 clones, with about four fifths occurring once and the leading ten covering 7.4%. The starting material was peripheral blood, obtained in a trial of Ad26.COV2.S vaccine versus placebo. The receptors shown here come from a person aged 18 to 65 who received the Ad26.COV2.S COVID-19 vaccine or a placebo. The CDR3 runs from the conserved cysteine through the conserved F or W. Each record gives: J gene, D gene, V gene, clone size, CDR3 DNA, CDR3 protein. D genes are given only for firm matches. Rows give clone size only sometimes, using once, few, many, or a class for an expanded clone.

>TRBJ1-1|.|TRBV7-9|few
TGTGCCAGCAGCGCCAGGGCCCTTAACACTGAAGCTTTCTTT
CASSARALNTEAFF
>TRBJ2-2|.|TRBV14|.
TGTGCCAGCAGCTACGGCCTGGGCGGGTCGAACACCGGGGAGCTGTTTTTT
CASSYGLGGSNTGELFF
>TRBJ2-2|TRBD1|TRBV18|.
TGTGCCAGCTCACCAGGGACAGGGTCCGGGGAGCTGTTTTTT
CASSPGTGSGELFF
>TRBJ1-2|.|TRBV10-3|.
TGTGCCATCAGTGAACGGGTGTCGGGTGGCTACACCTTC
CAISERVSGGYTF
>TRBJ1-4|.|TRBV6-1|.
TGTGCCAGCAGTGAAGCGGCCTTAGGGGCTGAAAAACTGTTTTTT
CASSEAALGAEKLFF
>TRBJ2-2|.|TRBV27|.
TGTGCCAGCAGTCCCGACACGAACACCGGGGAGCTGTTTTTT
CASSPDTNTGELFF
>TRBJ2-3|.|TRBV18|once
TGTGCCAGCTCACCACCCCGAGCCGGAGGCACAGATACGCAGTATTTT
CASSPPRAGGTDTQYF
>TRBJ2-1|TRBD2|TRBV3-1/TRBV3-2|few
TGTGCCAGCAGCCAAGGACTAGCGGGGACAAATGAGCAGTTCTTC
CASSQGLAGTNEQFF
>TRBJ1-4|.|TRBV6-5|.
TGTGCCAGCAGCTGGGAAGGCGAAAAACTGTTTTTT
CASSWEGEKLFF
>TRBJ2-1|TRBD2|TRBV7-3|.
TGTGCCAGCAGCTCCGGCCGACTAGCGGTCGCCTACAATGAGCAGTTCTTC
CASSSGRLAVAYNEQFF
>TRBJ1-1|TRBD1|TRBV4-1|.
TGCGCCAGCAGCCGAGTAACAGGGGGCGCGAACACTGAAGCTTTCTTT
CASSRVTGGANTEAFF
>TRBJ2-7|.|TRBV7-2|few
TGTGCCAGCAGCTTAGCGTGGAGCTCCTACGAGCAGTACTTC
CASSLAWSSYEQYF
>TRBJ1-4|TRBD1|TRBV4-2|.
TGTGCCAGCCGAGGAGACAGGGAGAATGAAAAACTGTTTTTT
CASRGDRENEKLFF